These T cell receptor beta chains were read from a single sample in a study of T cells in Graves' hyperthyroidism and ophthalmopathy. A single record per CDR3 protein comes from TCRdb applying MiXCR to the multiplex PCR reads. The sample carries 690,000 or so distinct CDR3 sequences, about 17% recorded once. The sequencing sample was made of blood. The receptor set was obtained from a woman in her 50s with Graves' hyperthyroidism that later progressed to Graves' ophthalmopathy. Both conserved end residues are part of each CDR3. D genes are given only for firm matches. Clone sizes are given selectively: once, few, many, or a class where the clone is expanded.

j_call: TRBJ2-5; v_call: TRBV14; d_call: TRBD1; clone_size: .; cdr3_nt: TGTGCCAGCAGCCCCCCACCTAGGGGGCGAACGGAGACCCAGTACTTC; cdr3_aa: CASSPPPRGRTETQYF
j_call: TRBJ1-1; v_call: TRBV19; d_call: .; clone_size: few; cdr3_nt: TGTGCCAGTAGTATACGGGTCCCCGGGACTGAAGCTTTCTTT; cdr3_aa: CASSIRVPGTEAFF
j_call: TRBJ2-1; v_call: TRBV9; d_call: TRBD2; clone_size: .; cdr3_nt: TGTGCCAGCAGCGTAGCCGGACTAGCGGGGTCCAATGAGCAGTTCTTC; cdr3_aa: CASSVAGLAGSNEQFF
j_call: TRBJ1-5; v_call: TRBV7-2; d_call: .; clone_size: .; cdr3_nt: TGTGCCAGCAGCCCAGGAACCGCCTTTTGGGATCAGCCCCAGCATTTT; cdr3_aa: CASSPGTAFWDQPQHF
j_call: TRBJ1-2; v_call: TRBV3-1; d_call: .; clone_size: many; cdr3_nt: TGTGCCAGCAGCCAAGATTCGAGGGGCGGTGGCTACACCTTC; cdr3_aa: CASSQDSRGGGYTF
j_call: TRBJ1-2; v_call: TRBV9; d_call: .; clone_size: .; cdr3_nt: TGTGCCAGCAGCGTAGAGGCCGCAGGCTATGGCTACACCTTC; cdr3_aa: CASSVEAAGYGYTF
j_call: TRBJ2-7; v_call: TRBV29-1; d_call: .; clone_size: few; cdr3_nt: TGCAGCGTTGAAGGTCCGGACCGCGAATCCTACGAGCAGTACTTC; cdr3_aa: CSVEGPDRESYEQYF
j_call: TRBJ2-3; v_call: TRBV5-1; d_call: TRBD2; clone_size: many; cdr3_nt: TGCGCCAGCAGACCCGGACTAGCGGCAGATACGCAGTATTTT; cdr3_aa: CASRPGLAADTQYF
j_call: TRBJ1-1; v_call: TRBV13; d_call: TRBD1; clone_size: .; cdr3_nt: TGTGCCAGCAGCCCACGGACAGGGGGTTACACTGAAGCTTTCTTT; cdr3_aa: CASSPRTGGYTEAFF
j_call: TRBJ2-1; v_call: TRBV5-5; d_call: TRBD2; clone_size: few; cdr3_nt: TGTGCCAGCAGCTTGATTGGGCTAGCGGGGAGGCCTGACTACAATGAGCAGTTCTTC; cdr3_aa: CASSLIGLAGRPDYNEQFF
j_call: TRBJ1-1; v_call: TRBV18; d_call: .; clone_size: .; cdr3_nt: TGTGCCAGCTCACGTTCGGACAGCCCAGGATCGTCTGAAGCTTTCTTT; cdr3_aa: CASSRSDSPGSSEAFF
j_call: TRBJ1-1; v_call: TRBV7-8; d_call: .; clone_size: many; cdr3_nt: TGTGCCAGCAGCTATTTCCGGGACACTGAAGCTTTCTTT; cdr3_aa: CASSYFRDTEAFF
j_call: TRBJ1-1; v_call: TRBV27; d_call: .; clone_size: many; cdr3_nt: TGTGCCAGCAGTTTATTCGGCAGCCGGCGCGGGTCTGAAGCTTTCTTT; cdr3_aa: CASSLFGSRRGSEAFF
j_call: TRBJ2-3; v_call: TRBV27; d_call: TRBD2; clone_size: .; cdr3_nt: TGTGCCAGCAGTTTAACGGCGGGGGGGCCTAATACAGATACGCAGTATTTT; cdr3_aa: CASSLTAGGPNTDTQYF
j_call: TRBJ2-1; v_call: TRBV5-1; d_call: TRBD2; clone_size: many; cdr3_nt: TGCGCCAGCAGCGCCCGGACTAGCGGGGGGGCCCGCTACAATGAGCAGTTCTTC; cdr3_aa: CASSARTSGGARYNEQFF
j_call: TRBJ1-2; v_call: TRBV6-1; d_call: .; clone_size: few; cdr3_nt: TGTGCCAGCAGTCCCCAGGGTTTTAACTATGGCTACACCTTC; cdr3_aa: CASSPQGFNYGYTF
j_call: TRBJ2-2; v_call: TRBV12-3/TRBV12-4; d_call: .; clone_size: few; cdr3_nt: TGTGCCAGCGGTCCAGGGCCCACCGGGGAGCTGTTTTTT; cdr3_aa: CASGPGPTGELFF
j_call: TRBJ2-7; v_call: TRBV2; d_call: .; clone_size: many; cdr3_nt: TGTGCCAGCAGTGATTTTGTGGGTGTGACCTACGAGCAGTACTTC; cdr3_aa: CASSDFVGVTYEQYF
j_call: TRBJ1-1; v_call: TRBV12-3/TRBV12-4; d_call: .; clone_size: many; cdr3_nt: TGTGCCAGCAGTTCGCAGGCCGGCGGCACTGAAGCTTTCTTT; cdr3_aa: CASSSQAGGTEAFF
j_call: TRBJ2-1; v_call: TRBV12-3/TRBV12-4; d_call: .; clone_size: few; cdr3_nt: TGTGCCAGTCGCAATCGGGAGAACGCTGGGCAGTTCTTC; cdr3_aa: CASRNRENAGQFF
j_call: TRBJ2-7; v_call: TRBV30; d_call: .; clone_size: many; cdr3_nt: TGTGCCTGGAGTGTTGGAGGGGGGACCTACGAGCAGTACTTC; cdr3_aa: CAWSVGGGTYEQYF
j_call: TRBJ1-6; v_call: TRBV5-1; d_call: TRBD1; clone_size: .; cdr3_nt: TGCGCCAGCAGCTTGGATAGGGGGCGATCCTATAATTCACCCCTCCACTTT; cdr3_aa: CASSLDRGRSYNSPLHF
j_call: TRBJ1-3; v_call: TRBV29-1; d_call: .; clone_size: .; cdr3_nt: TGCAGCGCCTCTGGACAGCTTACCTCTGGAAACACCATATATTTT; cdr3_aa: CSASGQLTSGNTIYF
j_call: TRBJ2-6; v_call: TRBV11-2; d_call: .; clone_size: .; cdr3_nt: TGTGCCAGCAGCCCCCGAATCAACCTCTCTGGGGCCAACGTCCTGACTTTC; cdr3_aa: CASSPRINLSGANVLTF
j_call: TRBJ2-7; v_call: TRBV6-1; d_call: TRBD1; clone_size: few; cdr3_nt: TGTGCCAGCAGTAACCAGGGGGCTGGGGGAATTTACGAGCAGTACTTC; cdr3_aa: CASSNQGAGGIYEQYF
j_call: TRBJ2-3; v_call: TRBV2; d_call: .; clone_size: many; cdr3_nt: TGTGCCAGTGGAGATTCTGGGAGCACAGATACGCAGTATTTT; cdr3_aa: CASGDSGSTDTQYF
j_call: TRBJ2-2; v_call: TRBV30; d_call: .; clone_size: many; cdr3_nt: TGTGCCTGGAGTGTCGGTGGCACCGGGGAGCTGTTTTTT; cdr3_aa: CAWSVGGTGELFF
j_call: TRBJ2-7; v_call: TRBV20-1; d_call: .; clone_size: few; cdr3_nt: TGCAGTGCTCGCACTGACGGGTTCTACGAGCAGTACTTC; cdr3_aa: CSARTDGFYEQYF
j_call: TRBJ1-2; v_call: TRBV20-1; d_call: TRBD1; clone_size: many; cdr3_nt: TGCAGTTGGGACAGGGGACACTATGGCTACACCTTC; cdr3_aa: CSWDRGHYGYTF
j_call: TRBJ2-1; v_call: TRBV6-2/TRBV6-3; d_call: .; clone_size: few; cdr3_nt: TGTGCCAGCACAGCGCAGAAATACAATGAGCAGTTCTTC; cdr3_aa: CASTAQKYNEQFF
j_call: TRBJ1-1; v_call: TRBV5-5; d_call: .; clone_size: many; cdr3_nt: TGTGCCAGCAGCTTGTTGACAGGTGAAGCTTTCTTT; cdr3_aa: CASSLLTGEAFF
j_call: TRBJ2-1; v_call: TRBV11-2; d_call: .; clone_size: few; cdr3_nt: TGTGCTAGCAAGGGCTTCAATGAGCAGTTCTTC; cdr3_aa: CASKGFNEQFF
j_call: TRBJ1-5; v_call: TRBV5-5; d_call: .; clone_size: .; cdr3_nt: TGTGCCAGCAGCCTTACAAGGTCTGAGCCCCAGCATTTT; cdr3_aa: CASSLTRSEPQHF
j_call: TRBJ2-2; v_call: TRBV3-1; d_call: .; clone_size: few; cdr3_nt: TGTGCCGGCAGCCAATCGTGGCGAGGAACCGGGGAGCTGTTTTTT; cdr3_aa: CAGSQSWRGTGELFF
j_call: TRBJ2-3; v_call: TRBV7-9; d_call: .; clone_size: .; cdr3_nt: TGTGCCAGCAGCTTAGGCCTCGGGGGCCAGTATTTT; cdr3_aa: CASSLGLGGQYF
j_call: TRBJ2-3; v_call: TRBV27; d_call: TRBD1; clone_size: many; cdr3_nt: TGTGCCAGCAGCATAGACAGGGGGCAAGATACGCAGTATTTT; cdr3_aa: CASSIDRGQDTQYF
j_call: TRBJ1-1; v_call: TRBV29-1; d_call: TRBD1; clone_size: few; cdr3_nt: TGCAGCGTCGCCGGGACAGGAACCGGAGCTTTCTTT; cdr3_aa: CSVAGTGTGAFF
j_call: TRBJ2-5; v_call: TRBV3-1; d_call: TRBD2; clone_size: few; cdr3_nt: TGTGCCAGCAGCCAAGATACCCGCGGGGGAATCCAAGAGACCCAGTACTTC; cdr3_aa: CASSQDTRGGIQETQYF
j_call: TRBJ2-1; v_call: TRBV5-1; d_call: TRBD2; clone_size: .; cdr3_nt: TGCGCCAGCACGACTAGCGGGGGCCTATCCTACAATGAGCAGTTCTTC; cdr3_aa: CASTTSGGLSYNEQFF
j_call: TRBJ2-3; v_call: TRBV7-2; d_call: .; clone_size: many; cdr3_nt: TGTGCCAGCAGCTTCCCCGGTGCAACGCAGTATTTT; cdr3_aa: CASSFPGATQYF
j_call: TRBJ1-5; v_call: TRBV2; d_call: .; clone_size: .; cdr3_nt: TGTGCCACAGGGGAAGGGAATCAGCCCCAGCATTTT; cdr3_aa: CATGEGNQPQHF
j_call: TRBJ2-2; v_call: TRBV12-3/TRBV12-4; d_call: .; clone_size: few; cdr3_nt: TGTGCCAGCACTCCACAAGACAGGAACACCGGGGAGCTGTTTTTT; cdr3_aa: CASTPQDRNTGELFF